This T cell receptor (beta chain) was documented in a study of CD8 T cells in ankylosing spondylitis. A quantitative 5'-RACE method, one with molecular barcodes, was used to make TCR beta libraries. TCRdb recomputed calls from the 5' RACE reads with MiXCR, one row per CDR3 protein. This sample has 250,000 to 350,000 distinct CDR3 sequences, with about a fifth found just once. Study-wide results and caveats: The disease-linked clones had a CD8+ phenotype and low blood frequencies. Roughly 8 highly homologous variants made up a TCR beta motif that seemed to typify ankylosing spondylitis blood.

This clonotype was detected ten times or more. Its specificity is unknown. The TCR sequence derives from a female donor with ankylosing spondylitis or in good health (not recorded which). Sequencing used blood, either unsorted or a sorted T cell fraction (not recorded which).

Here the CDR3 reads CASSQGLYNEQFF. For the CDR3, the DNA is TGTGCCAGCAGCCAGGGACTCTACAATGAGCAGTTCTTC. V and J are TRBV7-8 and TRBJ2-1, with D perhaps matching TRBD2 (6 bases). V gave up 5 bases and J gave up 3 bases, with 8 bases separating them. Germline assignment: CDR1 SGHVS and CDR2 FQNEAQ. This CDR3 comprises 13 residues.